This TCR beta chain is drawn from a study of T cell responses to AZD1222 COVID-19 vaccine. Regarding the study as a whole: Donors skewed white British and female; clonal diversity was possibly underestimated.

TCRdb's table, derived via immunoSEQ multiplex PCR, lists solely in-frame clones and lacks some. There are approximately 110,000 clones in the sample; approximately 90% occur only once, and under 20% lies in the top ten. The CDR3 extends over 13 amino acids. Trimming took off 5 bases at V and 4 bases at J, with 11 bases between the two ends. A single count supports this clone. Its antigen is undetermined. This TCR was sampled from an adult in good health. The chain has TRBV12-3 or TRBV12-4 and TRBJ1-2; D perhaps matches TRBD1 (6 bases). The sample consisted of peripheral blood, taken on day 0 of AZD1222 vaccination. This CDR3 reads CASSGVGAYGYTF. The CDR3 region has the DNA TGTGCCAGCAGTGGGGTGGGGGCCTATGGCTACACCTTC.